The 20 T cell receptor beta chains below all came from one sample that was sequenced in a study of blood T cell repertoires in COVID-19. Assay: immunoSEQ multiplex PCR; the TCRdb copy retains only in-frame clones and omits some. Of about 49,000 clones in the sample, roughly 82% were seen once. Sequencing was done on a sample of peripheral blood. The receptors originated from a woman aged 60-70 years with acute or convalescent COVID-19.

The chain couples TRBV6-6 to TRBJ2-2, with D maybe TRBD2 (6 bases). Trimming left V 2 bases short and J 6 bases short, with 10 bases between. From germline, CDR1 is MNHNY and CDR2 SVGAGI (reference sequence). This CDR3 spans 14 amino acids. DNA for the CDR3: TGTGCCAGCAGTTACGCCCGGGGGTCCGGGGAGCTGTTTTTT. This translates into CASSYARGSGELFF.

The rearrangement uses TRBV6-1 and TRBJ1-1, with D tentatively TRBD1 (5 bases). The germline gives CDR1 MNHNS, CDR2 SASEGT. The CDR3 length is 14 residues. V was pared by 0 bases and J by 6 bases, with 11 bases between. DNA for the CDR3: TGTGCCAGCAGTGAAGCCCAGGGTAGACCTGAAGCTTTCTTT. It codes for CASSEAQGRPEAFF.

This clone was counted only a few times. The rearrangement joins TRBV2 to TRBJ1-2; no reliable D call. Germline V gene data show CDR1 as SNHLY and CDR2 as FYNNEI. The CDR3 is 13 amino acids. The V gene lost 0 bases and the J gene lost 5 bases, with 7 bases spanning the gap. This CDR3 reads CASSEAEPYGYTF. CDR3 bases: TGTGCCAGCAGTGAAGCTGAGCCTTATGGCTACACCTTC.

Here the CDR3 DNA reads TGTGCCAGCAGCTTGGGGACTTTTCACGGCGATGAGCAGTTCTTC. Encoded protein: CASSLGTFHGDEQFF. The genes are TRBV11-3 and TRBJ2-1; a possible D gene is TRBD2 (6 bases). There are 15 residues in the CDR3. Trimming stripped 3 bases from V and 8 bases from J, with 17 bases between. Germline assignment: CDR1 SGHNT and CDR2 YENEEA.

CDR3: CASSLTVGQGDDEQYF. The CDR3, as DNA: TGCGCCAGCAGCTTGACCGTCGGACAGGGGGACGACGAGCAGTACTTC. The genes are TRBV5-1 and TRBJ2-7, with TRBD1 matching over 10 bases. This CDR3 is built from 16 residues. The germline CDR1 and CDR2 sequences are SGHRS and YFSETQ. Trimming at V came to 1 base and at J to 5 bases, leaving 9 bases not matched to a gene.

V gene TRBV2 combines with J gene TRBJ1-4; 7 nucleotides agree with TRBD1. Germline CDR1 SNHLY, CDR2 FYNNEI. The CDR3 covers 15 residues. J was trimmed by 4 bases and V by 7 bases; bases with no gene match: 9. The CDR3: CASNLDRANNEKLFF. The CDR3 DNA sequence: TGTGCCAGCAACCTTGACAGGGCTAATAATGAAAAACTGTTTTTT.

This clone has only a few counts. The chain is built from TRBV5-1 and TRBJ1-2, with a tentative D call TRBD1 (6 bases). Germline lookup yields CDR1 SGHRS and CDR2 YFSETQ. This CDR3 has 16 residues. The V end lost 4 bases, the J end lost 6 bases, and 22 bases lay between the germline ends. Here the CDR3 DNA reads TGCGCCAGCAGCGGGGGCTCAGGACACGTGTGGGATGGCTACACCTTC. Amino acids: CASSGGSGHVWDGYTF.

This chain uses TRBV7-8 with TRBJ2-1; 9 positions agree with TRBD2. Germline values: CDR1 SGHVS, CDR2 FQNEAQ. This CDR3 is built from 16 residues. With V trimmed by 2 bases and J by 5 bases, 7 bases remained unmatched. The CDR3 loop reads CASSLMASGVNNEQFF. The DNA for the CDR3 is TGTGCCAGCAGCTTAATGGCTAGCGGGGTAAACAATGAGCAGTTCTTC.

The chain couples TRBV3-1 (or the pseudogene TRBV3-2) to TRBJ1-6; D remains ambiguous. Germline V lookup: CDR1 LGHDT, CDR2 YNNKEL (reference sequence). V dropped 1 base and J dropped 6 bases, with 16 bases sitting between them. The CDR3 consists of 17 residues. CDR3 sequence reads: CASSQGASGPGNSPLHF. The CDR3 bases are TGTGCCAGCAGCCAAGGCGCCAGCGGCCCGGGTAATTCACCCCTCCACTTT.

The rearrangement joins TRBV5-1 to TRBJ1-3; no clear D. The CDR3 has 13 residues. The V and J ends lost 0 bases and 3 bases respectively, with 4 bases between them. Germline V gene sequence: CDR1 SGHRS, CDR2 YFSETQ. The CDR3 coding sequence is TGCGCCAGCAGCTTGGATCGTGGAAACACCATATATTTT. Encoded protein: CASSLDRGNTIYF.

V usage is TRBV28 and J usage is TRBJ1-4; TRBD1 matches 9 bases. Germline CDR1 MDHEN, CDR2 SYDVKM. With V trimmed by 5 bases and J by 7 bases, 8 bases remained unmatched. CDR3 length: 15 residues. CDR3 nucleotides: TGTGCCAGCAGTACCTCACAGGGGGCCTTTGAAAAACTGTTTTTT. Amino acid sequence: CASSTSQGAFEKLFF.

The V gene is TRBV7-8, the J gene TRBJ2-1, with 16 bases aligning to TRBD2. CDR3 length: 22 residues. The germline V gene encodes CDR1 SGHVS and CDR2 FQNEAQ. V dropped 5 bases and J dropped 1; count of bases not matched to a gene: 17. This chain's CDR3 is CASSTRGRAGLAGGRSYNEQFF. The CDR3 DNA reads TGTGCCAGCAGCACCCGGGGGCGGGCGGGACTAGCGGGAGGGAGGTCCTACAATGAGCAGTTCTTC.

The chain couples TRBV6-1 to TRBJ1-2; tentative D call: TRBD1 (6 bases). Germline V lookup: CDR1 MNHNS, CDR2 SASEGT. Trimming took 3 bases from V and 2 from J, leaving 7 bases between them. The CDR3 length is 13 residues. The CDR3 bases are TGTGCCAGCAGTGAGACAGGCAACTATGGCTACACCTTC. Translation gives CASSETGNYGYTF.

The rearrangement joins TRBV28 to TRBJ2-1; D might be TRBD2 (7 bases). The CDR3 covers 16 residues. V was pared by 7 bases and J by 5 bases, with 21 bases between. Per germline, CDR1 MDHEN and CDR2 SYDVKM. CDR3 in DNA: TGTGCCAGCATCCTTTCGGGGGGCGGGGTGGACAATGAGCAGTTCTTC. Its protein product is CASILSGGGVDNEQFF.

The chain joins TRBV5-1 to TRBJ2-1; D call uncertain. The CDR3 spans 15 residues. Trimming left V 0 bases short and J 3 bases short, with 10 bases between. Germline V gene data show CDR1 as SGHRS and CDR2 as YFSETQ. For the CDR3, the DNA is TGCGCCAGCAGCTTGGGGGCTTCCGTCTACAATGAGCAGTTCTTC. Translation: CASSLGASVYNEQFF.

This clone was seen a handful of times. The V call is TRBV5-1, the J call TRBJ2-1, with 7 bases fitting TRBD1. The CDR3 sequence is 15 residues long. The V and J ends lost 4 bases and 4 bases, in that order; junction bases with no gene match: 8. Germline V gene sequence: CDR1 SGHRS, CDR2 YFSETQ. CDR3 nucleotide sequence: TGCGCCAGCAGCCATACAGGGGAAAAATACAATGAGCAGTTCTTC. Translated: CASSHTGEKYNEQFF.

The chain is built from TRBV6-5 and TRBJ2-3; D may be TRBD1 (5 bases). CDR1 is MNHEY and CDR2 is SVGAGI in the germline V gene. CDR3 size: 12 residues. Trimming cost V 4 bases and J 6 bases, with 8 bases left between them. The CDR3 nucleotides read TGTGCCAGCAGTTCAGGGTCCGATACGCAGTATTTT. Its translation: CASSSGSDTQYF.

The chain uses TRBV6-5 and TRBJ1-2, with TRBD1 as a possible D gene (5 bases). The V end was cut by 8 bases, the J end by 1 base, with 14 bases between. The CDR3 runs to 14 residues. Germline-derived CDR1 and CDR2 are MNHEY and SVGAGI. The CDR3 nucleotides read TGTGCCAGCGGGAGTCGGGGGGGTAACTATGGCTACACCTTC. This gives the protein CASGSRGGNYGYTF.

The chain recombines TRBV29-1 with TRBJ2-6; TRBD2 might be the D (6 bases). The CDR3 is 14 residues long. Trimming took 7 bases from V and 1 from J, leaving 11 bases between them. Germline V gene sequence: CDR1 SQVTM, CDR2 ANQGSEA. The CDR3 region has the DNA TGCAGCGCCGCGGAGGGGTCTGGGGCCAACGTCCTGACTTTC. As protein: CSAAEGSGANVLTF.

J is TRBJ1-1 and V is TRBV6-2 or TRBV6-3; D might be TRBD1 (6 bases). Germline assignment: CDR1 MNHEY and CDR2 SVGEGT. There are 15 residues in the CDR3. V lost 0 bases to trimming and J lost 6 bases, with 14 bases between them. In DNA, the CDR3 is TGTGCCAGCAGTTACTCGATGGACAGATTCGCTGAAGCTTTCTTT. This codes for CASSYSMDRFAEAFF.